The 6 T cell receptor beta chains below all came from one sample that was sequenced in a study of shared clonotypes between healthy human individuals. Sequencing was performed with immunoSEQ multiplex PCR; in TCRdb, only in-frame clones are kept and a portion is missing. The sample lists over a million clones; 65% to 75% were seen once. The sample taken for sequencing was memory CD4+ T cells sorted from blood. Indicated subset: CD45RA-negative fraction. The source is a man aged 18 to 29 in good health.

The chain carries TRBV10-1 and TRBJ2-1; TRBD2 agrees at 9 bases. There are 15 residues in the CDR3. CDR1 is WNHNN, CDR2 SYGVQD, per germline (reference sequence). Trimming at V came to 4 bases and at J to 5 bases, leaving 6 bases not matched to a gene. The CDR3 DNA sequence: TGCGCCAGCAGTGCGGCGGGGGGGCTGAACAATGAGCAGTTCTTC. Protein: CASSAAGGLNNEQFF.

V usage is TRBV19 and J usage is TRBJ1-1; a possible D gene is TRBD1 (6 bases). V was cut by 7 bases and J by 4 bases, with 13 bases left in between. This CDR3 region has 13 residues. Germline CDR1 and CDR2: LNHDA and SQIVND (reference sequence). CDR3 in amino acids: CASKREGGTEAFF. The CDR3 DNA reads TGTGCCAGTAAGAGGGAAGGGGGCACTGAAGCTTTCTTT.

Only one count was recorded for this clone. The V gene is TRBV5-1, the J gene TRBJ2-2; D might be TRBD1 (6 bases). CDR3 length: 16 amino acids. The germline CDR1 and CDR2 sequences are SGHRS and YFSETQ. The V and J ends lost 0 bases and 6 bases respectively, with 15 bases between them. This CDR3 is CASSLEGGAVAGELFF. The CDR3 bases are TGCGCCAGCAGCTTGGAAGGGGGAGCGGTCGCCGGGGAGCTGTTTTTT.

A note on this clone: Since the CDR3 does not end with the conserved phenylalanine or tryptophan, this likely comes from a read error. The DNA is omitted, as the CDR3 cannot be located on it reliably, and the CDR3 follows TCRdb's listing. The rearrangement joins TRBV20-1 to TRBJ1-5. Both ends counted, the CDR3 spans 8 residues. Germline-derived CDR1 and CDR2 are DFQATT and SNEGSKA (reference sequence). The CDR3 sequence is CSAHPGRP.

This rearrangement joins TRBV11-3 to TRBJ2-1, with 7 bases matching TRBD2. Germline lookup yields CDR1 SGHNT and CDR2 YENEEA. The CDR3 totals 15 residues. V was clipped by 1 base and J by 5 bases; unmatched bases: 5. The CDR3 is CASSLAGGPDNEQFF. The CDR3 DNA sequence: TGTGCCAGCAGCTTAGCGGGAGGCCCGGACAATGAGCAGTTCTTC.

The J gene is TRBJ1-2, the V gene TRBV6-4, with D possibly matching TRBD1 (5 bases). CDR3 length: 14 amino acids. The V end was cut by 3 bases, the J end by 4 bases, with 12 bases between. Germline V gives CDR1 MRHNA, CDR2 SNTAGT. The CDR3 loop reads CASSEIGGSYGYTF. In nucleotides, the CDR3 is TGTGCCAGCAGTGAAATCGGGGGGAGCTATGGCTACACCTTC.